Sequencing of this T cell receptor (beta chain) was carried out in a study of regulatory T cells in long-lasting Graves disease. This CDR3 is built from 14 residues. V lost 4 bases and J 7 bases, leaving 20 bases between the germline ends. Germline V gene sequence: CDR1 DFQATT, CDR2 SNEGSKA (reference sequence). Sequencing libraries for TCR beta were prepared with iRepertoire HTBI primers and Arm-PCR of CDR3 regions. TCRdb called the multiplex PCR reads again in MiXCR, with one record for every CDR3 protein. The top ten clones hold approximately 11% of a sample with 400,000 to 450,000 distinct CDR3 sequences, roughly 15% of them seen once. Described time point: newly diagnosed GD, antithyroid drugs for less than 3 months. After RNA was extracted from PBMCs, the TCR library was made from it. This clonotype was seen a handful of times. The same sample was also studied in work on T cells in Graves' hyperthyroidism and ophthalmopathy. As that report states: A first-round RT-PCR of the TCR CDR3 used the HTBI primer set.

This clonotype was sampled from a young woman with Graves disease. The sample was peripheral blood mononuclear cells (PBMCs), taken at new diagnosis, from a patient treated with antithyroid drugs. J is TRBJ2-7 and V is TRBV20-1; D may be TRBD2 (6 bases). Here the CDR3 reads CSAIYPGGPREQYF. CDR3 coding DNA: TGCAGTGCTATATACCCCGGAGGGCCAAGGGAGCAGTACTTC.